This record concerns one T cell receptor beta chain sequence. The antigen is undetermined. Trimming at V came to 6 bases and at J to 3 bases, leaving 9 bases not matched to a gene. This CDR3 is built from 15 residues. Germline V gives CDR1 SNHLY, CDR2 FYNNEI. These data are taken from a study of human thymus T cells. Overall study results and limits: There were highly overlapping thymic repertoires among unrelated individuals, as related research reported. Thymic and blood repertoires showed apparently biased V and J gene usage.

Thymus tissue was removed during corrective cardiac surgery. Among the donors, all were healthy Finnish infants having corrective surgery for congenital heart defects. Sequenced by immunoSEQ multiplex PCR; TCRdb stores in-frame clones only, minus some. The sample yields about 78,000 clones, just over 95% seen once. The chain has TRBV2 and TRBJ2-7; 9 nucleotides line up with TRBD2. Sequencing used thymus tissue. This sequence originates from a boy under three years old with a congenital heart defect but otherwise immunologically healthy. CDR3 sequence (DNA): TGTGCCAGCAGACGTCTAGCGGGGAGTCACTACGAGCAGTACTTC. The encoded protein is CASRRLAGSHYEQYF.